This TCR beta chain originates from a study of blood T cell repertoires in COVID-19. CDR3 length: 17 amino acids. Germline V gene lookup returns CDR1 SGHVS and CDR2 FQNEAQ. The J segment lost 4 bases and the V segment lost 5 bases, leaving 14 bases of the junction unmatched. In this sample, this clone turned up once. Using immunoSEQ multiplex PCR, the repertoire was profiled, and TCRdb retains in-frame clones only, with some absent. The sample records 300,000 to 400,000 clones, around 90% being singletons. The source material was PBMCs or T cells enriched from blood (not recorded which). This receptor was taken from a man under 40 who had recovered from COVID-19. This chain connects TRBV7-8 to TRBJ2-5; TRBD2 matches at 9 bases. CDR3 amino acids: CASSPSGSGGRGETQYF. In DNA form, the CDR3 reads TGTGCCAGCAGCCCCTCTGGGAGCGGGGGGAGAGGAGAGACCCAGTACTTC.